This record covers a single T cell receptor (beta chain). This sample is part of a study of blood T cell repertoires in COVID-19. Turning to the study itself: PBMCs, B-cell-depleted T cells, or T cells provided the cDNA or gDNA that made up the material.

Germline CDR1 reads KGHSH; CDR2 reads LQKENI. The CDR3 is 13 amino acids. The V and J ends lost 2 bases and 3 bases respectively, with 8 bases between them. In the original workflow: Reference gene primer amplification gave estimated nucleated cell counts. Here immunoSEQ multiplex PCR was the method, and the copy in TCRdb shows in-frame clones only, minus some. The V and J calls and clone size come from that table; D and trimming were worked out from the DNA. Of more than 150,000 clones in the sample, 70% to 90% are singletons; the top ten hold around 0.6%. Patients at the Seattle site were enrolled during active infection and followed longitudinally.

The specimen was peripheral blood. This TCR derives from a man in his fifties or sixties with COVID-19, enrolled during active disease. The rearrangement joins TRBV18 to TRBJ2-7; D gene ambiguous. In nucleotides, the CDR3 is TGTGCCAGCTCACCAAGTGCGTTCTACGAGCAGTACTTC. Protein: CASSPSAFYEQYF.